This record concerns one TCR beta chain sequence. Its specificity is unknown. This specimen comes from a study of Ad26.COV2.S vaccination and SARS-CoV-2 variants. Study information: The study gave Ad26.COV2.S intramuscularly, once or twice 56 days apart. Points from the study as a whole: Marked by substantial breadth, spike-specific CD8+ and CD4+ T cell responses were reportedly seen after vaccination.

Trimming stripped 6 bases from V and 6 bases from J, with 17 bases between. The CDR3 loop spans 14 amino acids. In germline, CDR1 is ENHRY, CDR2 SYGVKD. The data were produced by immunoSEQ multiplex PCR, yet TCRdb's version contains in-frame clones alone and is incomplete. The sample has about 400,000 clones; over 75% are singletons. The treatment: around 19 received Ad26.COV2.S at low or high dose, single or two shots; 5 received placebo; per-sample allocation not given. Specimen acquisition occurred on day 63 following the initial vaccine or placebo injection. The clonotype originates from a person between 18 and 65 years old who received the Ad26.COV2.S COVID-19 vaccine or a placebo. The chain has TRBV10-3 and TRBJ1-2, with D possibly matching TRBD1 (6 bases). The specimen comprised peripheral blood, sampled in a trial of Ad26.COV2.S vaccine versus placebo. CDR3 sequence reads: CAISIGGRTDGYTF. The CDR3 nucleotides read TGTGCCATCAGCATCGGGGGGCGGACAGATGGCTACACCTTC.